The T cell receptor (beta chain) described here comes from a study of shared clonotypes between healthy human individuals. Germline V lookup: CDR1 SGDLS, CDR2 YYNGEE. Trimming cost V 4 bases and J 5 bases; bases outside gene matches: 3. The CDR3 sequence is 13 residues long. Naive CD8 cells were CD45RO-negative, positively selected for CCR7, excluding terminally differentiated effector memory CD45RA+ cells. All donors qualified as healthy HIV-negative adults and had experienced no recent acute infections or vaccinations. Assay execution took place at the deep level. Sequenced by immunoSEQ multiplex PCR; TCRdb stores in-frame clones only, minus some. The sample shows some 2,100,000 clones, roughly 91% of them seen only once.

The chain combines TRBV9 with TRBJ1-2; 9 bases are shared with TRBD1. The sequence was collected from a man younger than 35 in good health. Some clones in this sample may be carry-over from other donors' samples. The specimen was naive CD8+ T cells from PBMCs. The CDR3 sequence: CASSIGQGYGYTF. The CDR3 DNA follows: TGTGCCAGCAGCATCGGACAGGGGTATGGCTACACCTTC.